One sample yielded the 20 T cell receptor beta chains listed below, sequenced in a study of T cells after yellow fever vaccination. TCRdb redid the calling of the 5' RACE reads with MiXCR, one entry per CDR3 protein. The repertoire consists of approximately 550,000 distinct CDR3 sequences, with approximately 15% occurring once and the leading ten covering over 12%. Specimen: PBMCs, collected on the day of the yellow fever booster vaccination. The receptor set was obtained from a man aged 30 to 45 who received the YFV17D yellow fever vaccine.

The rearrangement uses TRBV20-1 and TRBJ1-5; 9 bases match TRBD1. Germline lookup yields CDR1 DFQATT and CDR2 SNEGSKA (reference sequence). The CDR3 is 14 amino acids. The J segment lost 4 bases and the V segment lost 6 bases, leaving 7 bases of the junction unmatched. In nucleotides, the CDR3 is TGCAGTGCCACGGACAGGGGAGGAAATCAGCCCCAGCATTTT. Protein sequence: CSATDRGGNQPQHF.

This clonotype was detected only a few times. The CDR3: CASSLSPEAFF. In DNA, the CDR3 is TGTGCCAGCAGCCTAAGCCCAGAAGCTTTCTTT. The chain recombines TRBV12-3 or TRBV12-4 with TRBJ1-1; D call uncertain. The CDR3 is made up of 11 amino acids. Trimming stripped 6 bases from V and 8 bases from J, with 10 bases between.

This clonotype has just a few counts. The chain employs TRBV18 and TRBJ1-1; D uncertain. The CDR3 runs 14 residues. Trimming removed 2 bases at V and 2 bases at J, with 9 bases between. The V gene's germline CDR1 is KGHSH and CDR2 LQKENI. CDR3: CASSPRSRNTEAFF. The CDR3, as DNA: TGTGCCAGCTCACCAAGGTCAAGAAACACTGAAGCTTTCTTT. The full variable domain, with the rest looked up from reference TRBV18 and TRBJ1-1, is NAGVMQNPRHLVRRRGQEARLRCSPMKGHSHVYWYRQLPEEGLKFMVYLQKENIIDESGMPKERFSAEFPKEGPSILRIQQVVRGDSAAYFCASSPRSRNTEAFFGQGTRLTVV.

Only a few counts were recorded for this clonotype. The V and J genes are TRBV7-2 and TRBJ2-1; TRBD2 might be the D (7 bases). Germline loops: CDR1 SGHTA, CDR2 FQGNSA. The CDR3 has 13 amino acids. Trimming stripped 8 bases from V and 8 bases from J, with 16 bases between. The CDR3 nucleotides read TGTGCCAGCTTACAAGGGGGGGCTGATGAGCAGTTCTTC. Protein: CASLQGGADEQFF. The complete variable domain, with remaining parts taken from reference TRBV7-2 and TRBJ2-1, reads GAGVSQSPSNKVTEKGKDVELRCDPISGHTALYWYRQSLGQGLEFLIYFQGNSAPDKSGLPSDRFSAERTGGSVSTLTIQRTQQEDSAVYLCASLQGGADEQFFGPGTRLTVL.

The sample holds a few counts of this clonotype. V usage is TRBV5-1 and J usage is TRBJ2-7, with 11 positions matching TRBD2. CDR3 length: 15 amino acids. CDR1 and CDR2 from the germline V gene are SGHRS and YFSETQ. Losses at the gene ends were 5 bases for V and 5 bases for J; bases not matched to a gene: 9. CDR3 protein: CASRPLLAGVNEQYF. The CDR3 DNA sequence: TGCGCCAGCAGACCCTTACTAGCGGGAGTCAACGAGCAGTACTTC.

This clonotype was observed a handful of times. This chain uses TRBV3-1 with TRBJ2-2; the D is unclear. Germline CDR1 and CDR2: LGHDT and YNNKEL (reference sequence). The CDR3 has 15 residues. V was cut by 0 bases and J by 4 bases, with 9 bases left in between. The CDR3 here is CASSQEGQGTGELFF. The CDR3 DNA reads as TGTGCCAGCAGCCAAGAAGGTCAAGGCACCGGGGAGCTGTTTTTT.

This clonotype was detected only a few times. The V gene is TRBV20-1, the J gene TRBJ2-7; 8 positions agree with TRBD2. The CDR3 is 14 amino acids. Trimming took 3 bases from V and 1 from J; bases not matched to a gene: 5. The V gene's germline CDR1 is DFQATT and CDR2 SNEGSKA (reference sequence). The CDR3 bases are TGCAGTGCTAGTCGGGGGGGGTTTTCCTACGAGCAGTACTTC. This translates into CSASRGGFSYEQYF.

V and J are TRBV7-2 and TRBJ1-4; 9 positions match TRBD1. The CDR3 runs 14 residues. Germline CDR1 SGHTA, CDR2 FQGNSA. The V segment lost 4 bases and the J segment 9 bases; nucleotides outside the gene matches: 6. The CDR3 region is CASSSTGGTQKLFF. CDR3 sequence (DNA): TGTGCCAGCAGCTCGACAGGGGGTACGCAAAAACTGTTTTTT. The full variable domain, in which reference TRBV7-2 and TRBJ1-4 provide the parts outside the CDR3, is GAGVSQSPSNKVTEKGKDVELRCDPISGHTALYWYRQSLGQGLEFLIYFQGNSAPDKSGLPSDRFSAERTGGSVSTLTIQRTQQEDSAVYLCASSSTGGTQKLFFGSGTQLSVL.

J is TRBJ1-4 and V is TRBV7-2, with 7 bases fitting TRBD1. Trimming cost V 3 bases and J 6 bases; bases outside gene matches: 7. The CDR3 contains 15 residues. Germline lookup yields CDR1 SGHTA and CDR2 FQGNSA. The chain's CDR3 is CASSFGPGGDEKLFF. CDR3 bases: TGTGCCAGCAGCTTTGGGCCAGGGGGAGATGAAAAACTGTTTTTT.

CDR3 sequence (DNA): TGTGCCAGCACCCTCTCCGGAACTAGCACAGATACGCAGTATTTT. Its protein product is CASTLSGTSTDTQYF. The V call is TRBV7-9, the J call TRBJ2-3, with no clear D. Trimming left V 7 bases short and J 0 bases short, with 14 bases between. Germline V lookup: CDR1 SEHNR, CDR2 FQNEAQ (reference sequence). The CDR3 loop spans 15 amino acids.

In its sample, this clonotype was seen a few times. V and J are TRBV20-1 and TRBJ1-4; D possibly corresponds to TRBD1 (6 bases). Germline CDR1 and CDR2: DFQATT and SNEGSKA (reference sequence). This CDR3 comprises 14 residues. Trimming took 5 bases from V and 8 from J, leaving 18 bases between them. The DNA for the CDR3 is TGCAGTGCTCGCCGGGGAGGGGGTGGAGAAAAACTGTTTTTT. Its translation is CSARRGGGGEKLFF.

A few counts support this clonotype. The CDR3 region has the DNA TGCAGTGCCAAGAGATTTAGGGGCAACTACGAGCAGTACTTC. Translated: CSAKRFRGNYEQYF. The rearrangement joins TRBV20-1 to TRBJ2-7; the D gene is possibly TRBD1 (5 bases). V lost 6 bases, J lost 3 bases, and 18 bases lay in between. CDR1 is DFQATT, CDR2 SNEGSKA, per germline (reference sequence). The length of the CDR3 is 14 residues.

This clonotype was seen at least ten times. V usage is TRBV4-3 and J usage is TRBJ2-6; D call uncertain. In germline, CDR1 is LGHNA, CDR2 YSLEER. The ends were cut back, 5 bases at V and 0 bases at J, with 8 bases in the middle. The CDR3 is 15 amino acids. CDR3 bases: TGCGCCAGCAGCTCACAGTCCTCTGGGGCCAACGTCCTGACTTTC. It yields the protein CASSSQSSGANVLTF.

This clonotype appeared a few times. This chain joins TRBV7-6 and TRBJ2-1, with TRBD2 matching over 8 bases. Germline CDR1 is SGHVS and CDR2 is FNYEAQ. V lost 5 bases, J lost 2 bases, and 8 bases stayed unmatched. The CDR3 spans 16 residues. This chain's CDR3 is CASSNPSGPAYNEQFF. DNA of the CDR3: TGTGCCAGCAGCAACCCTAGCGGGCCAGCCTACAATGAGCAGTTCTTC.

This clonotype was seen a handful of times. This sequence joins TRBV4-3 and TRBJ2-3; D remains unclear. Germline CDR1 is LGHNA and CDR2 is YSLEER. CDR3 size: 13 residues. The V gene lost 1 base and the J gene lost 0 bases, with 2 bases spanning the gap. CDR3 DNA: TGCGCCAGCAGCCAAGCCAGCACAGATACGCAGTATTTT. Its translation: CASSQASTDTQYF.

V is TRBV5-5 and J is TRBJ2-1; 11 bases match TRBD1. Germline V lookup: CDR1 SGHKS, CDR2 YYEKEE (reference sequence). Trimming cost V 3 bases and J 3 bases; bases outside gene matches: 11. CDR3 size: 18 residues. The CDR3 nucleotides are TGTGCCAGCAGCTATTTAAAAGGGACAGGGGGTAACTACAATGAGCAGTTCTTC. It is translated as CASSYLKGTGGNYNEQFF.

This chain links TRBV5-1 with TRBJ2-1, with TRBD1 matching over 7 bases. The CDR3 is made up of 14 amino acids. J lost 6 bases, V lost 5 bases, and 8 bases had no gene match. CDR1 is SGHRS and CDR2 is YFSETQ in the germline V gene. The CDR3 region has the DNA TGCGCCAGCAGTCCGGGACAGATAAGCAATGAGCAGTTCTTC. Encoded protein: CASSPGQISNEQFF.

This sequence joins TRBV18 and TRBJ2-7; 7 nucleotides line up with TRBD2. V lost 6 bases to trimming and J lost 4 bases; unmatched junction nucleotides: 9. Germline CDR1 KGHSH, CDR2 LQKENI. The CDR3 loop spans 14 amino acids. CDR3 nucleotides: TGTGCCAGCTCGATGGGGAGGGCCGGGTACGAGCAGTACTTC. It codes for CASSMGRAGYEQYF. Together with reference TRBV18 and TRBJ2-7, the CDR3 gives the full variable domain: NAGVMQNPRHLVRRRGQEARLRCSPMKGHSHVYWYRQLPEEGLKFMVYLQKENIIDESGMPKERFSAEFPKEGPSILRIQQVVRGDSAAYFCASSMGRAGYEQYFGPGTRLTVT.

This clonotype has more than one count but fewer than ten. The V and J genes are TRBV20-1 and TRBJ2-7; 9 bases are a match to TRBD2. CDR1 is DFQATT, CDR2 SNEGSKA, per germline (reference sequence). V shed 1 base, J shed 4 bases, and the junction held 2 bases outside the gene matches. This CDR3 region has 13 residues. CDR3 nucleotide sequence: TGCAGTGCTAGAGTGACTAGCGGATACGAGCAGTACTTC. Translated: CSARVTSGYEQYF.

This clonotype appeared once. The J gene is TRBJ2-1, the V gene TRBV10-2, with a weak D call TRBD2 (6 bases). V was clipped by 2 bases and J by 0 bases, with 11 bases between them. Germline V gene sequence: CDR1 WSHSY, CDR2 SAAADI. CDR3 length equals 16 residues. CDR3 residues: CASSEPQRASYNEQFF. In DNA form, the CDR3 reads TGCGCCAGCAGTGAGCCCCAGCGGGCCTCCTACAATGAGCAGTTCTTC.